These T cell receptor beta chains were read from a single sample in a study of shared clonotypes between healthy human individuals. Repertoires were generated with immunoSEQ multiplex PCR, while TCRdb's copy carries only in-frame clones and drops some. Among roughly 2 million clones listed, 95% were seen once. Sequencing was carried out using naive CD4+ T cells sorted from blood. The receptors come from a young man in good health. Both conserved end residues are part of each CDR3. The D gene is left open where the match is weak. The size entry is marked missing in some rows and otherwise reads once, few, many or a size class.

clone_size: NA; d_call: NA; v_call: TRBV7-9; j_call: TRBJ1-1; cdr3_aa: CASSPQGWRTEAFF; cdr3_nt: TGTGCCAGCAGCCCCCAGGGATGGAGGACTGAAGCTTTCTTT
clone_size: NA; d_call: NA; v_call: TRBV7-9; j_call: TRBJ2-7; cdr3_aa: CASSFDSDPYEQYF; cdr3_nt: TGTGCCAGCAGCTTTGACTCCGATCCCTACGAGCAGTACTTC
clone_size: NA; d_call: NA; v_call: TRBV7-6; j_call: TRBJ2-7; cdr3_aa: CASSWDTTYEQYF; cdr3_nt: TGTGCCAGCAGCTGGGACACTACCTACGAGCAGTACTTC
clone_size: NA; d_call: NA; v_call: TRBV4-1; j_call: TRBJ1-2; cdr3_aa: CASSQQRAGAYGYTF; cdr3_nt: TGCGCCAGCAGCCAACAGCGGGCAGGGGCCTATGGCTACACCTTC
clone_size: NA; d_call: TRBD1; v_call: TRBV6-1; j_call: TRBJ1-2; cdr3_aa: CAGSKLTGENGYTF; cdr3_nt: TGTGCCGGCAGTAAATTAACAGGGGAAAATGGCTACACCTTC
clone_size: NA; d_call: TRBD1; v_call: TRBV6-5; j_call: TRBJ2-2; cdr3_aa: CASSYLTGGRTGELFF; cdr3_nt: TGTGCCAGCAGTTACTTGACAGGGGGGAGGACCGGGGAGCTGTTTTTT
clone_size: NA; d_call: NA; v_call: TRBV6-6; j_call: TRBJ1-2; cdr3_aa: CASSQQDSYGYTF; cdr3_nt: TGTGCCAGCAGTCAACAGGATAGCTATGGCTACACCTTC
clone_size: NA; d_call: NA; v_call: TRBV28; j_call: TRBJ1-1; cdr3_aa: CASSLTMNTEAFF; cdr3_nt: TGTGCCAGCAGTCTTACAATGAACACTGAAGCTTTCTTT
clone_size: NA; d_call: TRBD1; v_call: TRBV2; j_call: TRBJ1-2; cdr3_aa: CASLRGGTGDPGYTF; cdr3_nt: TGTGCCAGCCTTAGGGGAGGGACAGGGGACCCTGGCTACACCTTC
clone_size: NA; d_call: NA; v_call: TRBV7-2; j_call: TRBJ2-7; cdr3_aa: CASSQSSKTYEQYF; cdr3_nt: TGTGCCAGCAGCCAATCTTCAAAGACCTACGAGCAGTACTTC
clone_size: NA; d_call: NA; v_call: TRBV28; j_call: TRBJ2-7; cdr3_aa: CASRGQGGTYEQYF; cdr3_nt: TGTGCCAGCAGAGGACAGGGAGGGACCTACGAGCAGTACTTC
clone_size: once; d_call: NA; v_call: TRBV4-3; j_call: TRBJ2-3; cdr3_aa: CASSQDRRSTDTQYF; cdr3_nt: TGCGCCAGCAGCCAAGATCGTCGGAGCACAGATACGCAGTATTTT
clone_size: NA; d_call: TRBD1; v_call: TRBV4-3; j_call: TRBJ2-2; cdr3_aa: CASSQTGVATGELFF; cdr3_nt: TGCGCCAGCAGCCAGACAGGGGTGGCCACCGGGGAGCTGTTTTTT
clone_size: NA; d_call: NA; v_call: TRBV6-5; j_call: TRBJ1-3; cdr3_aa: CASSYGAREAGNTIYF; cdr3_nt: TGTGCCAGCAGTTACGGGGCAAGGGAAGCTGGAAACACCATATATTTT
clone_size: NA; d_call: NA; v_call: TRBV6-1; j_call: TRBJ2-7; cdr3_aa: CATNRDGTYEQYF; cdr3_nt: TGTGCCACAAACCGGGACGGAACCTACGAGCAGTACTTC
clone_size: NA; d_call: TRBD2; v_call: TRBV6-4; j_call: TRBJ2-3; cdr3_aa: CASSGGGSTDTQYF; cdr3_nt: TGTGCCAGCAGTGGGGGGGGTAGCACAGATACGCAGTATTTT
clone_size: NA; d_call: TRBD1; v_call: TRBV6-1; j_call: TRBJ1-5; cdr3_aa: CASSELVGQNQPQHF; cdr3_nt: TGTGCCAGCAGTGAACTAGTGGGACAGAATCAGCCCCAGCATTTT
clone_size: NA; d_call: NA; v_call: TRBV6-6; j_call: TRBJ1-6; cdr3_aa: CASGGSNSPLHF; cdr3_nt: TGTGCCAGCGGGGGTAGTAATTCACCCCTCCACTTT
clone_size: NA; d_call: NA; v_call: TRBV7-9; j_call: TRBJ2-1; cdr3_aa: CASSLSGVYNEQFF; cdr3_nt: TGTGCCAGCAGCTTAAGTGGGGTTTACAATGAGCAGTTCTTC
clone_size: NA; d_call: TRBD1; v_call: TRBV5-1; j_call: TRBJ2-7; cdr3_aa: CASSLEGGGLEQYF; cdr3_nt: TGCGCCAGCAGCTTGGAAGGGGGCGGTCTCGAGCAGTACTTC
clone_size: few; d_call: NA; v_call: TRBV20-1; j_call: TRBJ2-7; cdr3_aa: CSASTYEQYF; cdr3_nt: TGCAGTGCTAGTACCTACGAGCAGTACTTC
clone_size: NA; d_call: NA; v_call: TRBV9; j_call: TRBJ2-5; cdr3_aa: CASSVDLLETQYF; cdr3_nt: TGTGCCAGCAGCGTAGATCTCCTAGAGACCCAGTACTTC
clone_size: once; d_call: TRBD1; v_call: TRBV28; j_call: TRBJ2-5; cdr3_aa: CASKTGGSRETQYF; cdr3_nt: TGTGCCAGCAAAACAGGGGGCTCGCGAGAGACCCAGTACTTC
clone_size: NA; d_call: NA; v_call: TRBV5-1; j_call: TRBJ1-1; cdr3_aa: CASSLDRLNTEAFF; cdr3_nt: TGCGCCAGCAGCTTGGACAGACTGAACACTGAAGCTTTCTTT
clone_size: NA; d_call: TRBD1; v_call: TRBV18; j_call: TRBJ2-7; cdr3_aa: CASSPDRAYYEQYF; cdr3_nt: TGTGCCAGCTCACCCGACAGGGCCTACTACGAGCAGTACTTC
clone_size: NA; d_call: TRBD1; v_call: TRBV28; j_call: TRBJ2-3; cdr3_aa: CASSRGGAGTDTQYF; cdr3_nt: TGTGCCAGCTCCAGAGGGGGCGCGGGCACAGATACGCAGTATTTT
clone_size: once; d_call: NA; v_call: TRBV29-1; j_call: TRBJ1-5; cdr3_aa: CSVALEGQPQHF; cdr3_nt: TGCAGCGTTGCCCTGGAGGGTCAGCCCCAGCATTTT
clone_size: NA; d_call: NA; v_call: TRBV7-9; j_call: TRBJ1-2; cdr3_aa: CASSLTRDNYGYTF; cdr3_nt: TGTGCCAGCAGCTTAACCAGGGATAACTATGGCTACACCTTC
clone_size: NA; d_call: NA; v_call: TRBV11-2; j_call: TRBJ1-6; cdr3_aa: CASSGSSYNSPLHF; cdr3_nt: TGTGCCAGCAGCGGTAGCTCCTATAATTCACCCCTCCACTTT
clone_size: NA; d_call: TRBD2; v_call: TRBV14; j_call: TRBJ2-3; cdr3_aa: CASSQRLAGLTDTQYF; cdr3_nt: TGTGCCAGCAGCCAACGACTAGCGGGGCTCACAGATACGCAGTATTTT
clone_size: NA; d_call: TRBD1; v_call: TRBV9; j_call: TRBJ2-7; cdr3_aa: CASSPSGQTYEQYF; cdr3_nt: TGTGCCAGCAGCCCTTCGGGACAGACCTACGAGCAGTACTTC
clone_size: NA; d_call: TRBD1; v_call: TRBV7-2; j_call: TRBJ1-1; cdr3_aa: CASSLDRGTEAFF; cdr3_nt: TGTGCCAGCAGCTTGGACAGGGGTACTGAAGCTTTCTTT
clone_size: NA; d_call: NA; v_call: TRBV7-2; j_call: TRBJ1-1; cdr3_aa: CASSLVRQRNTEAFF; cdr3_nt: TGTGCCAGCAGCTTAGTAAGGCAGAGAAACACTGAAGCTTTCTTT
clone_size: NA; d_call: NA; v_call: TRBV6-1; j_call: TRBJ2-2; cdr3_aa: CASSTGFANTGELFF; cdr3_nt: TGTGCCAGCAGCACAGGATTCGCGAACACCGGGGAGCTGTTTTTT
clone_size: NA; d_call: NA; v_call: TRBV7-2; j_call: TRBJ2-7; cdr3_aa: CASSPGTTAREQYF; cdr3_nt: TGTGCCAGCAGCCCCGGGACCACTGCCCGGGAGCAGTACTTC
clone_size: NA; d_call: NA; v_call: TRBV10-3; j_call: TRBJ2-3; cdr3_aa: CAISESGRASTDTQYF; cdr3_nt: TGTGCCATCAGTGAGTCGGGGAGAGCAAGCACAGATACGCAGTATTTT
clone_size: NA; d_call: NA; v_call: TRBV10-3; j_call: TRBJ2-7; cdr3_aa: CAISESWQRSYEQYF; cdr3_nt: TGTGCCATCAGTGAGTCGTGGCAGAGAAGCTACGAGCAGTACTTC
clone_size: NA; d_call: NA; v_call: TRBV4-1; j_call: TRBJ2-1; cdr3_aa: CASSQVTGSYNEQFF; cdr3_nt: TGCGCCAGCAGCCAAGTAACGGGCTCCTACAATGAGCAGTTCTTC
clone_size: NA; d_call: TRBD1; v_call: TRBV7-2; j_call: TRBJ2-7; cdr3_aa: CASSLGTGDRYEQYF; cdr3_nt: TGTGCCAGCAGCTTAGGGACAGGGGACCGCTACGAGCAGTACTTC
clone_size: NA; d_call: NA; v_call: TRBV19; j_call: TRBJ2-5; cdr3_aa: CASSPRRLKETQYF; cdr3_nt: TGTGCCAGTAGTCCCCGCAGGTTGAAAGAGACCCAGTACTTC
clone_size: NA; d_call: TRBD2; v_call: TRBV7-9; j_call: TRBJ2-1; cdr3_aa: CASSQSAGGGEQFF; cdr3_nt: TGTGCCAGCAGCCAATCAGCGGGGGGCGGTGAGCAGTTCTTC
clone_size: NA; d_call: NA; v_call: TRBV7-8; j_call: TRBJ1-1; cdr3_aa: CASSGTVPLNTEAFF; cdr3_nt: TGTGCCAGCAGCGGCACAGTCCCCCTGAACACTGAAGCTTTCTTT
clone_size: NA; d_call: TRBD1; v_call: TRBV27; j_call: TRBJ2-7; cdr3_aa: CASSIPGQGYEQYF; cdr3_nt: TGTGCCAGCAGTATCCCGGGACAGGGTTACGAGCAGTACTTC
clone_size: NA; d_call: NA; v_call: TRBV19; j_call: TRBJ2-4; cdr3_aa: CASSPGAIGNIQYF; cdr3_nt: TGTGCCAGTAGTCCCGGGGCAATCGGTAACATTCAGTACTTC
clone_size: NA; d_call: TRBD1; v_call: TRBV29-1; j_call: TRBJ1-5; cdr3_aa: CSVVQGAGNQPQHF; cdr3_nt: TGCAGCGTTGTACAGGGGGCTGGTAATCAGCCCCAGCATTTT
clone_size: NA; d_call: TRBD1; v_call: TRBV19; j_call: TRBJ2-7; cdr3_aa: CASSGQGKGQEQYF; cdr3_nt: TGTGCCAGTAGTGGACAGGGGAAGGGCCAGGAACAGTACTTC
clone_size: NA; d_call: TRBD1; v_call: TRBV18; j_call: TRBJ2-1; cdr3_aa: CASSPWDRANEQFF; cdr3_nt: TGTGCCAGCTCACCTTGGGACAGGGCCAATGAGCAGTTCTTC
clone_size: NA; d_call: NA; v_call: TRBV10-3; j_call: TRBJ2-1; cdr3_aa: CAISESKRVKEENEQFF; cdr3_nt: TGTGCCATCAGTGAGTCCAAGCGGGTCAAGGAGGAGAATGAGCAGTTCTTC
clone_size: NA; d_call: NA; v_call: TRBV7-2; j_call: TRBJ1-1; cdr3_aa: CASSLAGGLNTEAFF; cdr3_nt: TGTGCCAGCAGCTTAGCAGGCGGCCTGAACACTGAAGCTTTCTTT
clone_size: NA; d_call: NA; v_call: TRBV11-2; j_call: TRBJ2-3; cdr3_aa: CASSLDWIGEDTQYF; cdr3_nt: TGTGCCAGCAGCTTAGATTGGATCGGCGAAGATACGCAGTATTTT
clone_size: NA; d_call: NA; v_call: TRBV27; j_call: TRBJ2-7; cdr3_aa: CASSLRGHTYEQYF; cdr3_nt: TGTGCCAGCAGCTTAAGGGGCCACACATACGAGCAGTACTTC
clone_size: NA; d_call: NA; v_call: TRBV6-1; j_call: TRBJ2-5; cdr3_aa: CASSNLRGTQETQYF; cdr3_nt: TGTGCCAGCAGTAACCTACGGGGGACCCAAGAGACCCAGTACTTC
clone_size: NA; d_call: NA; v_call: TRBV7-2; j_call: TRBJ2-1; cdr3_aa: CASSLDVRGYEQFF; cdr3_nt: TGTGCCAGCAGCTTAGATGTACGGGGTTACGAGCAGTTCTTC